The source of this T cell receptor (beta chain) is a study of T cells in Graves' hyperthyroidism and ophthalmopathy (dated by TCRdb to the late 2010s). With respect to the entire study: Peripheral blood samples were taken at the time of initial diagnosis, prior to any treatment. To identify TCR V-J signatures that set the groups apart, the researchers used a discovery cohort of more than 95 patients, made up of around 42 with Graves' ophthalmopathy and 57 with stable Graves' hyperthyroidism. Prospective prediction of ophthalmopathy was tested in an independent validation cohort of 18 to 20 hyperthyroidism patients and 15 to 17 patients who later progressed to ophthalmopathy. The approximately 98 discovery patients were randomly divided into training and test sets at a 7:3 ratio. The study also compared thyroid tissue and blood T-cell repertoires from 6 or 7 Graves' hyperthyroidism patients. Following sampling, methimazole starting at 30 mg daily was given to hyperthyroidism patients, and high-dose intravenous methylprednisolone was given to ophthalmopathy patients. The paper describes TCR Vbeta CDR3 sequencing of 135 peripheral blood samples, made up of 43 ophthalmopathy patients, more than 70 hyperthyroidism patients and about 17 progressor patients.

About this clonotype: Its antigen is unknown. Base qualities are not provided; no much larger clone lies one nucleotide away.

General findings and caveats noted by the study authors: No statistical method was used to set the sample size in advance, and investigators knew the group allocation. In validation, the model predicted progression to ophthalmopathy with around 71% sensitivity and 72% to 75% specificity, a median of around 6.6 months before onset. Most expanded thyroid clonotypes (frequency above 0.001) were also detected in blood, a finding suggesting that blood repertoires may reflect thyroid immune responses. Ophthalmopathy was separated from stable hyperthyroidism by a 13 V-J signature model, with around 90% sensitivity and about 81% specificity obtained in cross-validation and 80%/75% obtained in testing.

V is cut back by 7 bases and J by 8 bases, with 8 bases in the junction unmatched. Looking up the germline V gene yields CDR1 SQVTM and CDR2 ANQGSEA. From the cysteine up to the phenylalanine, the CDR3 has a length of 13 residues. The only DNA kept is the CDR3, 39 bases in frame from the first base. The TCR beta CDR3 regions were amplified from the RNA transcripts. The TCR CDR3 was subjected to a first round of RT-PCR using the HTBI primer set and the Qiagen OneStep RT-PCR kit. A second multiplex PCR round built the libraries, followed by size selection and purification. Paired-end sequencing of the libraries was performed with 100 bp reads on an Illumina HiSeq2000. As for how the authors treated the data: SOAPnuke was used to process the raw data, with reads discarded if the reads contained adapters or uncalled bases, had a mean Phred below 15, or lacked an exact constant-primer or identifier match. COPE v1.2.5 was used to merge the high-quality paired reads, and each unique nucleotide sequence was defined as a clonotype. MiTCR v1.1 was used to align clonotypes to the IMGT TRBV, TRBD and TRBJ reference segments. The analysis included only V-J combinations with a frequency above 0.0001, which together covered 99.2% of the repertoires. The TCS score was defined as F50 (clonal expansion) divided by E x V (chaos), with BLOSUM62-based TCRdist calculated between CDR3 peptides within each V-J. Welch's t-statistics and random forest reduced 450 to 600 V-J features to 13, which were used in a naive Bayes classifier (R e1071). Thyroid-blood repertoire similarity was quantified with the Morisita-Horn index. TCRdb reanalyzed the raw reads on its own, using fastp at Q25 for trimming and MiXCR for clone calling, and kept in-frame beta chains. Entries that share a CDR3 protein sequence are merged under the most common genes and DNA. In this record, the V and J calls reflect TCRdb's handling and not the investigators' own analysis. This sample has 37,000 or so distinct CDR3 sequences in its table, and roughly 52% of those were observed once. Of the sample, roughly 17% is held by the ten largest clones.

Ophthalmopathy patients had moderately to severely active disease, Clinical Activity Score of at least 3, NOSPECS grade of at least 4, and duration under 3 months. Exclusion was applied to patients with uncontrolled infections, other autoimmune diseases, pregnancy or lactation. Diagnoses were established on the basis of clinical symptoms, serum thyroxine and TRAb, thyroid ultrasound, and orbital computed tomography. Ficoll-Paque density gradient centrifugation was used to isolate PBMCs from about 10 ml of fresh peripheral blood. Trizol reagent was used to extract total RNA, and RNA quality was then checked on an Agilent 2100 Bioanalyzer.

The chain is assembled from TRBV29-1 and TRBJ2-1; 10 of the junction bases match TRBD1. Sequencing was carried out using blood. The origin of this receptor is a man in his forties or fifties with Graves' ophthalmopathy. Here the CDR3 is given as CSATGQGGDEQFF. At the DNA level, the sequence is TGCAGCGCCACCGGACAGGGGGGGGATGAGCAGTTCTTC.